Following are 5 T cell receptor beta chains from one sample sequenced in a study of T-cell reconstitution after alpha-beta-depleted transplantation in children. Preparation of the TCRbeta library used unique molecular identifiers. One entry per CDR3 protein results from TCRdb running MiXCR on the PCR reads. In the table there are 250,000 to 300,000 distinct CDR3 sequences, more than 8% of which are singletons. The specimen was PBMCs from the stem cell graft donor, collected from the stem cell graft. The receptors come from a human donor who donated a stem cell graft to a child with SCID.

This clonotype has only one observation. This chain joins TRBV20-1 and TRBJ2-7; TRBD2 matches at 7 bases. Looked up from germline, CDR1 is DFQATT and CDR2 is SNEGSKA (reference sequence). Unmatched junction bases numbered 7, after V lost 4 bases and J lost 1 base. CDR3 length: 14 residues. CDR3 DNA sequence: TGCAGTGCTAAAGCGGGACTAACATCCTACGAGCAGTACTTC. This codes for CSAKAGLTSYEQYF.

Only a few counts were recorded for this clonotype. CDR3 sequence: CSARLSGGRDTQYF. The CDR3 bases are TGCAGTGCTAGACTAAGCGGGGGGCGTGATACGCAGTATTTT. The chain joins TRBV20-1 to TRBJ2-3, with TRBD2 matching over 9 bases. V was pared by 2 bases and J by 6 bases, with 6 bases of the junction left unmatched. CDR1 and CDR2 (germline): DFQATT, SNEGSKA (reference sequence). This CDR3 has 14 amino acids.

The chain couples TRBV6-6 to TRBJ2-3; TRBD1 might be the D (6 bases). The CDR3 has 13 amino acids. The germline V and J ends were trimmed by 6 bases and 3 bases, with 10 bases remaining between them. In germline, CDR1 is MNHNY, CDR2 SVGAGI (reference sequence). This CDR3 reads CASRIQGTDTQYF. DNA for the CDR3: TGTGCCAGCAGGATACAGGGAACAGATACGCAGTATTTT.

This clonotype was counted between two and nine times. The chain has TRBV20-1 and TRBJ2-1, with TRBD2 identical over 15 bases. The CDR3 consists of 16 residues. In germline, CDR1 is DFQATT, CDR2 SNEGSKA (reference sequence). With V trimmed by 3 bases and J by 7 bases, 7 bases remained unmatched. This chain's CDR3 is CSARPGLAGGRNEQFF. The CDR3 DNA reads as TGCAGTGCTAGGCCCGGACTAGCGGGGGGGCGTAATGAGCAGTTCTTC.

This clonotype has a handful of counts. V gene TRBV6-6 combines with J gene TRBJ2-1, with TRBD2 matching over 8 bases. Losses at the gene ends were 1 base for V and 10 bases for J; bases not matched to a gene: 3. From germline, CDR1 is MNHNY and CDR2 SVGAGI (reference sequence). CDR3 length: 13 amino acids. CDR3 bases: TGTGCCAGCAGTTACTATACGGGGGGGGAGCAGTTCTTC. Residues: CASSYYTGGEQFF.